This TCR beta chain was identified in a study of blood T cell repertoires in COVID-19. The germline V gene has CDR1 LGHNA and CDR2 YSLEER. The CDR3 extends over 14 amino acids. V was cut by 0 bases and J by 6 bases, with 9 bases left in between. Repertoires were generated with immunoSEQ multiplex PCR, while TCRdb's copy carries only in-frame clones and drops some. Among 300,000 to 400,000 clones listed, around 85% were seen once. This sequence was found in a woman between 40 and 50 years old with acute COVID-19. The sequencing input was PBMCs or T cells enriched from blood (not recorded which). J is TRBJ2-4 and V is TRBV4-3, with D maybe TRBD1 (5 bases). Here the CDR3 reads CASSQDDSSNIQYF. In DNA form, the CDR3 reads TGCGCCAGCAGCCAAGATGACAGCTCAAACATTCAGTACTTC.